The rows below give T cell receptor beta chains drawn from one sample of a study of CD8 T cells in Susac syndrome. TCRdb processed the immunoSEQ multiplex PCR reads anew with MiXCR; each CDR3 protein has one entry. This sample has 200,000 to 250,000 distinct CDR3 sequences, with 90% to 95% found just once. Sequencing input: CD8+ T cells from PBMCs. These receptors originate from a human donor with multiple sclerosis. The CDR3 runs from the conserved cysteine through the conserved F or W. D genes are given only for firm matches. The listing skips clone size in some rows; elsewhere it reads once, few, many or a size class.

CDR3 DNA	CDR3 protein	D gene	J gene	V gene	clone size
TGTGCCAGCAGCTTATGGACTAGCGGGGGGGCCGAGAATGAGCAGTTCTTC	CASSLWTSGGAENEQFF	TRBD2	TRBJ2-1	TRBV13	.
TGTGCCAGCAGCTTGGGGGGGAGGCCCCAAGAGACCCAGTACTTC	CASSLGGRPQETQYF	.	TRBJ2-5	TRBV5-6	.
TGTGCCAGCAGTTACTCCGGGACAGGGGTTTATGGCTACACCTTC	CASSYSGTGVYGYTF	TRBD1	TRBJ1-2	TRBV6-2/TRBV6-3	.
TGTGCCAGCAGCGAAATCCGGGAGGACCAAGAGACCCAGTACTTC	CASSEIREDQETQYF	TRBD2	TRBJ2-5	TRBV27	.
TGTGCCAGCAGCTCTGTAGCGGGCACAGATACGCAGTATTTT	CASSSVAGTDTQYF	.	TRBJ2-3	TRBV7-2	once
TGTGCCAGCAGCACGACCGGGACAGTCGAAGGCCACGTCCTGACTTTC	CASSTTGTVEGHVLTF	TRBD1	TRBJ2-6	TRBV5-5	.
TGCGCCAGCGCCGGATCGACTAGTCCCCTTTCAGATACGCAGTATTTT	CASAGSTSPLSDTQYF	.	TRBJ2-3	TRBV10-2	.
TGCAGCGTTGCAGGGACGAACACCGGGGAGCTGTTTTTT	CSVAGTNTGELFF	.	TRBJ2-2	TRBV29-1	.
TGCGCCAGCAGCTTGGCGGTTCCCAGGGTTGGCTATGGCTACACCTTC	CASSLAVPRVGYGYTF	.	TRBJ1-2	TRBV5-1	.
TGCGCCAGCAGCCAAGTGCGTCCGCCAGACGAGCAGTACTTC	CASSQVRPPDEQYF	.	TRBJ2-7	TRBV4-1	.
TGTGCCAGCAGCTTTGGGGTGGGGAGCTCCTACGAGCAGTACTTC	CASSFGVGSSYEQYF	.	TRBJ2-7	TRBV13	once
TGTGCCAGCAGCCGGGCCGGAGATTACGAGCAGTACTTC	CASSRAGDYEQYF	.	TRBJ2-7	TRBV5-4	.
TGCAGTGCTAGAGATACAGCGGCCCATGAGCAGTTCTTC	CSARDTAAHEQFF	.	TRBJ2-1	TRBV20-1	.
TGCAGCGTTCACACTAGCGGGGGCTACGAGCAGTACTTC	CSVHTSGGYEQYF	TRBD2	TRBJ2-7	TRBV29-1	once
TGTGCCAGCCAATCAAGGGGTGAGCAGTTCTTC	CASQSRGEQFF	.	TRBJ2-1	TRBV5-6	.
TGCGCCAGCAGCCTAACGTACAATGAGCAGTTCTTC	CASSLTYNEQFF	.	TRBJ2-1	TRBV4-1	.
TGCGCCAGCAGCCTCTTCCTTGGGGGCTACACCTTC	CASSLFLGGYTF	.	TRBJ1-2	TRBV5-1	.
TGTGCCTGGAGTGTCATAGAAACTAGGTACGAGCAGTACTTC	CAWSVIETRYEQYF	.	TRBJ2-7	TRBV30	.
TGTGCCAGTAGTATGAGGCGGACAGTTCTAAGTACAGATACGCAGTATTTT	CASSMRRTVLSTDTQYF	.	TRBJ2-3	TRBV19	.
TGTGCCAGTAGGCAAAGGGACACCCTGAACACTGAAGCTTTCTTT	CASRQRDTLNTEAFF	.	TRBJ1-1	TRBV19	.
TGTGCCAGCATGGACGCAATAGCCGTGAACACTGAAGCTTTCTTT	CASMDAIAVNTEAFF	.	TRBJ1-1	TRBV5-6	.
TGTGCCAGCAGCCCCGGACAGGGGGGAGGAGAGACCCAGTACTTC	CASSPGQGGGETQYF	TRBD1	TRBJ2-5	TRBV5-6	once
TGTGCCAGCAGTCTATCGGACAGGCTCACTGAAGCTTTCTTT	CASSLSDRLTEAFF	TRBD1	TRBJ1-1	TRBV28	.
TGTGCCAGCAGCCGGACTAGCGGGGGTGGGGATACGCAGTATTTT	CASSRTSGGGDTQYF	TRBD2	TRBJ2-3	TRBV3-1	.
TGCGCCAGCAGCCCAGGCGGGGATCCGCAGTACTTC	CASSPGGDPQYF	.	TRBJ2-7	TRBV5-1	.
TGTGCCAGCAGAGCAGGGCCAGATACGCAGTATTTT	CASRAGPDTQYF	.	TRBJ2-3	TRBV12-3/TRBV12-4	.